This entry lists 30 T cell receptor beta chains sequenced from one sample in a study of T cell changes during pregnancy in multiple sclerosis. Clones were sequenced by immunoSEQ multiplex PCR, and TCRdb holds only the in-frame ones, with some missing. Of approximately 40,000 clones listed, 88% are singletons. Material: CD4+ T cells from peripheral blood mononuclear cells, obtained in the second trimester of pregnancy. The receptors originated from a female donor with multiple sclerosis, enrolled in a pregnancy study.

This clone was counted a single time. This rearrangement joins TRBV7-6 to TRBJ2-1, with 9 bases matching TRBD2. This CDR3 is built from 17 residues. V lost 2 bases, J lost 2 bases, and 7 bases stayed unmatched. Germline lookup yields CDR1 SGHVS and CDR2 FNYEAQ. CDR3 loop: CASSLFAGGNAYNEQFF. CDR3 in DNA: TGTGCCAGCAGCTTATTCGCGGGAGGGAACGCCTACAATGAGCAGTTCTTC. Combining the CDR3 with reference TRBV7-6 and TRBJ2-1 gives the whole variable domain GAGVSQSPRYKVTKRGQDVALRCDPISGHVSLYWYRQALGQGPEFLTYFNYEAQQDKSGLPNDRFSAERPEGSISTLTIQRTEQRDSAMYRCASSLFAGGNAYNEQFFGPGTRLTVL.

The genes are TRBV7-2 and TRBJ2-3; TRBD2 agrees at 11 bases. There are 16 residues in the CDR3. Trimming took 2 bases from V and 6 from J; bases not matched to a gene: 7. CDR1 SGHTA and CDR2 FQGNSA come from the germline V gene. CDR3 region: CASSLNSGRAIDTQYF. CDR3 bases: TGTGCCAGCAGCTTAAATAGCGGGAGGGCGATTGATACGCAGTATTTT.

The rearrangement links TRBV18 to TRBJ1-5; no definite D call. Trimming took off 4 bases at V and 4 bases at J, with 5 bases between the two ends. CDR1 KGHSH and CDR2 LQKENI come from the germline V gene. The length of the CDR3 is 12 residues. CDR3 in amino acids: CASSLPNQPQHF. The DNA for the CDR3 is TGTGCCAGCTCACTCCCAAATCAGCCCCAGCATTTT.

The chain employs TRBV19 and TRBJ2-7; possibly TRBD2 for D (5 bases). The germline V and J ends were trimmed by 3 bases and 9 bases, with 18 bases remaining between them. Germline V CDR1 and CDR2: LNHDA, SQIVND (reference sequence). The CDR3 length is 14 residues. The CDR3 bases are TGTGCCAGTAGTATCCTCCAAAGGGATGGGAGGCAGTACTTC. Translated: CASSILQRDGRQYF.

The chain has TRBV14 and TRBJ2-5; D gene unclear. CDR3 length: 14 residues. V was clipped by 0 bases and J by 1 base, with 6 bases between them. Germline CDR1 SGHDN, CDR2 FVKESK. CDR3 in amino acids: CASSQEALQETQYF. In DNA form, the CDR3 reads TGTGCCAGCAGCCAAGAAGCTCTCCAAGAGACCCAGTACTTC.

This clone occurred a few times. The chain has TRBV29-1 and TRBJ1-2, with 12 bases lining up with TRBD1. V trimming: 0 bases; J trimming: 4 bases; junction bases outside the gene matches: 18. There are 20 residues in the CDR3. CDR1 is SQVTM and CDR2 is ANQGSEA in the germline V gene. The CDR3 DNA reads as TGCAGCGTTGAAGATCGCCCCCCGGGGACAGGGGGCGGACATCGCTATGGCTACACCTTC. Translating it yields CSVEDRPPGTGGGHRYGYTF.

The rearrangement uses TRBV27 and TRBJ1-5; a possible D gene is TRBD1 (5 bases). The CDR3 consists of 12 residues. V shed 6 bases and J shed 5 bases, with 8 bases lying between them. Germline CDR1 and CDR2: MNHEY and SMNVEV (reference sequence). CDR3 region: CASRTGYQPQHF. In DNA form, the CDR3 reads TGTGCCAGCAGAACAGGCTATCAGCCCCAGCATTTT.

DNA of the CDR3: TGCGCCAGCAGCTTGGTTAGTAGCGGAGGTGTTGCCTACAATGAGCAGTTCTTC. Its translation: CASSLVSSGGVAYNEQFF. This sequence joins TRBV5-1 and TRBJ2-1, with D perhaps matching TRBD2 (6 bases). Germline CDR1 and CDR2: SGHRS and YFSETQ. The CDR3 runs 18 residues. Between the trimmed V and J ends, which lost 0 bases and 2 bases, there was a span of 18 bases.

Only one count was recorded for this clone. This rearrangement joins TRBV5-8 to TRBJ2-6; tentatively, D is TRBD1 (5 bases). The CDR3 length is 17 residues. The germline V gene encodes CDR1 SGHTS and CDR2 YDEGEE. The V end was cut by 1 base, the J end by 0 bases, with 11 bases between. CDR3 coding DNA: TGTGCCAGCAGCTTGTTGTTCAGGGTCTCTGGGGCCAACGTCCTGACTTTC. Amino acid sequence: CASSLLFRVSGANVLTF.

The chain links TRBV6-6 to TRBJ2-7; tentatively, D is TRBD2 (6 bases). The CDR3 consists of 14 residues. With 6 bases removed from V and 4 bases from J, the gap between germline ends came to 16 bases. The germline gives CDR1 MNHNY, CDR2 SVGAGI (reference sequence). DNA of the CDR3: TGTGCCAGCAGCACCGGGACTCGGGGGTACGAGCAGTACTTC. It is translated as CASSTGTRGYEQYF.

This clone has a handful of counts. The V call is TRBV5-4, the J call TRBJ2-2, with D possibly being TRBD1 (5 bases). Germline lookup yields CDR1 SGHNT and CDR2 YYREEE (reference sequence). V dropped 5 bases and J dropped 2 bases, with 16 bases sitting between them. The CDR3 is 16 amino acids. CDR3 protein: CASRSDRGPNTGELFF. In DNA form, the CDR3 reads TGTGCCAGCAGATCTGATAGGGGCCCTAACACCGGGGAGCTGTTTTTT.

The J gene is TRBJ1-4, the V gene TRBV6-1; maybe TRBD1 (6 bases). V dropped 8 bases and J dropped 3 bases, with 10 bases sitting between them. Germline assignment: CDR1 MNHNS and CDR2 SASEGT. CDR3 size: 13 residues. CDR3 DNA sequence: TGTGCCAGCGCCGGGACATCTAATGAAAAACTGTTTTTT. This translates into CASAGTSNEKLFF.

The rearrangement links TRBV28 to TRBJ2-1; D gene uncertain. CDR1 and CDR2 from the germline V gene are MDHEN and SYDVKM. The CDR3 sequence is 12 residues long. Deletions cut 7 bases from V and 13 bases from J, with 17 bases between. The CDR3 is CASTRVTVPQFF. In DNA, the CDR3 is TGTGCCAGCACCCGGGTGACCGTGCCACAGTTCTTC. The entire variable domain, with the rest obtained from reference TRBV28 and TRBJ2-1, is as follows: DVKVTQSSRYLVKRTGEKVFLECVQDMDHENMFWYRQDPGLGLRLIYFSYDVKMKEKGDIPEGYSVSREKKERFSLILESASTNQTSMYLCASTRVTVPQFFGPGTRLTVL.

This rearrangement joins TRBV29-1 to TRBJ2-3; D is undetermined. In germline, CDR1 is SQVTM, CDR2 ANQGSEA. The V and J ends lost 5 bases and 0 bases respectively, with 9 bases between them. The CDR3 covers 13 residues. The CDR3 bases are TGCAGCGTTTCCCAGTCTAGCACAGATACGCAGTATTTT. Its translation is CSVSQSSTDTQYF.

The J gene is TRBJ2-1, the V gene TRBV5-4; a weak D match, TRBD1 (5 bases). The CDR3 sequence is 12 residues long. Between the trimmed V and J ends, which lost 2 bases and 9 bases, there was a span of 9 bases. Germline lookup yields CDR1 SGHNT and CDR2 YYREEE (reference sequence). CDR3 residues: CASSFPGLEQFF. CDR3 DNA sequence: TGTGCCAGCAGCTTTCCAGGGCTTGAGCAGTTCTTC.

The V call is TRBV19, the J call TRBJ2-7; D not resolved. The CDR3 totals 17 residues. The V and J ends lost 4 bases and 1 base respectively, with 20 bases between them. Germline loops: CDR1 LNHDA, CDR2 SQIVND (reference sequence). The CDR3 DNA is TGTGCCAGTAGTACGCCCCGCGGATTCGGTGCATCCTACGAGCAGTACTTC. Translation gives CASSTPRGFGASYEQYF.

V is TRBV27 and J is TRBJ2-7; a possible D gene is TRBD2 (6 bases). Trimming stripped 7 bases from V and 0 bases from J, with 25 bases between. Germline V lookup: CDR1 MNHEY, CDR2 SMNVEV (reference sequence). The CDR3 is 18 amino acids. CDR3 region: CASNPRGSPGWSSYEQYF. The DNA for the CDR3 is TGTGCCAGCAACCCACGGGGGTCGCCGGGGTGGAGCTCCTACGAGCAGTACTTC.

The chain recombines TRBV6-1 with TRBJ1-5, with D unclear. CDR1 is MNHNS and CDR2 is SASEGT in the germline V gene. The V end was cut by 0 bases, the J end by 5 bases, with 11 bases between. This CDR3 comprises 15 residues. CDR3 DNA: TGTGCCAGCAGTGAAGCAGGTGGCGGTTATCAGCCCCAGCATTTT. Translated, it gives CASSEAGGGYQPQHF.

The rearrangement uses TRBV18 and TRBJ1-1, with 9 bases that match TRBD1. The V gene's germline CDR1 is KGHSH and CDR2 LQKENI. V lost 1 base and J lost 0; bases outside the gene matches: 6. The CDR3 is 17 residues long. The CDR3 DNA reads TGTGCCAGCTCACCACAGGGGACAGGGCTGATGAACACTGAAGCTTTCTTT. This translates into CASSPQGTGLMNTEAFF.

This clone was counted a single time. The chain has TRBV18 and TRBJ2-3; D perhaps matches TRBD2 (5 bases). This CDR3 contains 15 residues. Germline V CDR1 and CDR2: KGHSH, LQKENI. The germline V and J ends were trimmed by 9 bases and 2 bases, with 18 bases remaining between them. The CDR3 is CASSTRTSSTDTQYF. The CDR3 DNA reads as TGTGCCAGTTCTACACGGACTTCTTCCACAGATACGCAGTATTTT. Based on the CDR3 plus reference TRBV18 and TRBJ2-3, the full variable domain is NAGVMQNPRHLVRRRGQEARLRCSPMKGHSHVYWYRQLPEEGLKFMVYLQKENIIDESGMPKERFSAEFPKEGPSILRIQQVVRGDSAAYFCASSTRTSSTDTQYFGPGTRLTVL.

This clone was picked up one time. V is TRBV6-5 and J is TRBJ2-3; 12 bases fit TRBD2. CDR1 is MNHEY, CDR2 SVGAGI, per germline. The V and J ends lost 6 bases and 4 bases, in that order; junction bases with no gene match: 5. The CDR3 consists of 15 residues. The CDR3 reads CASRETSGRPDTQYF. The CDR3 nucleotides read TGTGCCAGCAGAGAGACTAGCGGGAGACCAGATACGCAGTATTTT.

The gene calls are TRBV4-3 and TRBJ2-1, with TRBD2 identical over 15 bases. Germline V gene data show CDR1 as LGHNA and CDR2 as YSLEER. V shed 0 bases and J 12 bases; nucleotides not matched to a gene: 12. The CDR3 extends over 18 amino acids. The CDR3 is CASSQELRGGLAGGRQFF. As DNA, the CDR3 is TGCGCCAGCAGCCAAGAGCTCCGGGGAGGACTAGCGGGAGGGCGGCAGTTCTTC.

Judged by abundance, this clone is medium-sized. The rearrangement links TRBV6-5 to TRBJ1-3; D gene unclear. Germline lookup yields CDR1 MNHEY and CDR2 SVGAGI. The CDR3 totals 14 residues. V was clipped by 8 bases and J by 0 bases, with 11 bases between them. The CDR3 DNA is TGTGCCAGCGCCGAAACACACTCTGGAAACACCATATATTTT. It specifies CASAETHSGNTIYF.

The chain couples TRBV7-3 to TRBJ2-4; tentatively, D is TRBD2 (7 bases). CDR1 is SGHTA and CDR2 is FQGTGA in the germline V gene. V gave up 1 base and J gave up 8 bases, with 9 bases separating them. CDR3 length equals 13 residues. The CDR3 region is CASSLREGDIQYF. The CDR3 coding sequence is TGTGCCAGCAGCTTAAGGGAGGGGGACATTCAGTACTTC.

This clone has just one count. This chain links TRBV6-1 with TRBJ1-2; 8 nucleotides match TRBD1. Germline CDR1 and CDR2: MNHNS and SASEGT. This CDR3 is built from 14 residues. The junction had 3 bases not matched to a gene; V was cut back by 6 bases and J by 0 bases. The CDR3: CASSGQGSNYGYTF. The CDR3, as DNA: TGTGCCAGCAGCGGACAGGGATCTAACTATGGCTACACCTTC.

The chain has TRBV7-2 and TRBJ2-7, with a tentative D call TRBD2 (5 bases). V shed 5 bases and J shed 5 bases, with 19 bases lying between them. The CDR3 spans 15 residues. The V gene's germline CDR1 is SGHTA and CDR2 FQGNSA. CDR3 protein: CASSLPTRVRNEQYF. The CDR3 DNA is TGTGCCAGCAGCCTACCCACTAGAGTAAGGAACGAGCAGTACTTC.

This CDR3 reads CASSLGTVRADTQYF. In DNA, the CDR3 is TGCGCCAGCAGCTTGGGGACAGTAAGGGCAGATACGCAGTATTTT. The rearrangement links TRBV5-1 to TRBJ2-3; possible D gene TRBD1, 6 bases. V was pared by 0 bases and J by 4 bases, with 12 bases between. The CDR3 runs to 15 residues. Germline V CDR1 and CDR2: SGHRS, YFSETQ.

V gene TRBV7-9 combines with J gene TRBJ1-2, with 7 positions matching TRBD1. The CDR3 is made up of 16 amino acids. Germline CDR1 reads SEHNR; CDR2 reads FQNEAQ (reference sequence). With V trimmed by 2 bases and J by 6 bases, 12 bases remained unmatched. The CDR3 nucleotides are TGTGCCAGCAGCTTACCCCGGACAGGCGAACAGGATGGCTACACCTTC. Its translation: CASSLPRTGEQDGYTF.

This rearrangement joins TRBV7-6 to TRBJ2-1, with TRBD1 as a possible D gene (7 bases). The V and J ends lost 1 base and 1 base respectively, with 17 bases between them. This CDR3 is built from 18 residues. From germline, CDR1 is SGHVS and CDR2 FNYEAQ. The CDR3 loop is CASSLVGTGEASYNEQFF. In nucleotides, the CDR3 is TGTGCCAGCAGCTTAGTAGGTACAGGGGAGGCTTCCTACAATGAGCAGTTCTTC.

The chain has TRBV19 and TRBJ2-2, with D unresolved. The CDR3 extends over 15 amino acids. The germline V gene encodes CDR1 LNHDA and CDR2 SQIVND (reference sequence). V dropped 7 bases and J dropped 2 bases, with 14 bases sitting between them. CDR3 coding DNA: TGTGCCAGTATAGCCGTCACTACCAACACCGGGGAGCTGTTTTTT. As protein: CASIAVTTNTGELFF.